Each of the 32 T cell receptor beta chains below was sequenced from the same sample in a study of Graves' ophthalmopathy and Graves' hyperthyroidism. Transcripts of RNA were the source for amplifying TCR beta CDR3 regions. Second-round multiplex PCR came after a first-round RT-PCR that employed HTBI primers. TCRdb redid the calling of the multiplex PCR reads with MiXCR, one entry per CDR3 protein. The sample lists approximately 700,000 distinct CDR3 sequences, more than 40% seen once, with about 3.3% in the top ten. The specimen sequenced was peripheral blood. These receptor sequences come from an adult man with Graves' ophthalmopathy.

The CDR3 DNA reads as TGTGCCAGCAGCTCTGGTGGACTAGCGGACAGCTCTGGGGCCAACGTCCTGACTTTC. Residues: CASSSGGLADSSGANVLTF. The V call is TRBV7-2, the J call TRBJ2-6; TRBD2 aligns across 10 bases. The CDR3 consists of 19 residues. Germline loops: CDR1 SGHTA, CDR2 FQGNSA. V gave up 4 bases and J gave up 0 bases; unmatched junction bases: 9.

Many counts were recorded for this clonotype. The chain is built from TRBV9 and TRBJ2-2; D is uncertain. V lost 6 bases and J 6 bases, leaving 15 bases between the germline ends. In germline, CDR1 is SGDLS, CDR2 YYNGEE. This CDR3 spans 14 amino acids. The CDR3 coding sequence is TGTGCCAGCACCGCAGCCTTGGACGCCGGGGAGCTGTTTTTT. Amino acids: CASTAALDAGELFF.

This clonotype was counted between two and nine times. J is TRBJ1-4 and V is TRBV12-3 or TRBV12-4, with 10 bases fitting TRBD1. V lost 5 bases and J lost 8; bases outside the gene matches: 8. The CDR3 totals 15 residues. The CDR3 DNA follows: TGTGCCAGCAGTGCAGGACAGGGGGGGAGAGAAAAACTGTTTTTT. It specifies CASSAGQGGREKLFF.

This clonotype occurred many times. CDR3 sequence: CASRDRENSPLHF. The CDR3, as DNA: TGTGCCAGCCGGGACAGGGAAAATTCACCCCTCCACTTT. V and J are TRBV19 and TRBJ1-6, with 9 bases aligning to TRBD1. CDR1 LNHDA and CDR2 SQIVND come from the germline V gene (reference sequence). The length of the CDR3 is 13 residues. Trimming cost V 9 bases and J 7 bases; bases outside gene matches: 4.

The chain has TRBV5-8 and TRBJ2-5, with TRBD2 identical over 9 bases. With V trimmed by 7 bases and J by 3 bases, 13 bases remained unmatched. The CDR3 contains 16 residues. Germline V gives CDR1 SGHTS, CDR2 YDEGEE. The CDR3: CASGPGVAGEEETQYF. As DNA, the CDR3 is TGTGCCAGCGGCCCAGGAGTAGCGGGAGAGGAAGAGACCCAGTACTTC. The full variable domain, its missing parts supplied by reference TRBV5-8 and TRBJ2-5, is EAGVTQSPTHLIKTRGQQATLRCSPISGHTSVYWYQQALGLGLQFLLWYDEGEERNRGNFPPRFSGRQFPNYSSELNVNALELEDSALYLCASGPGVAGEEETQYFGPGTRLLVL.

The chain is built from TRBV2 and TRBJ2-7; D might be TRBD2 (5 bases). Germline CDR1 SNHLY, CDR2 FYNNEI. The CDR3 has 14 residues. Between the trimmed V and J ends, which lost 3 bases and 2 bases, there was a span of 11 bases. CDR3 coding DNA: TGTGCCAGCAGTGACCCCACTAGTACCTACGAGCAGTACTTC. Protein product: CASSDPTSTYEQYF. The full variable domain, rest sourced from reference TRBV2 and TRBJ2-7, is EPEVTQTPSHQVTQMGQEVILRCVPISNHLYFYWYRQILGQKVEFLVSFYNNEISEKSEIFDDQFSVERPDGSNFTLKIRSTKLEDSAMYFCASSDPTSTYEQYFGPGTRLTVT.

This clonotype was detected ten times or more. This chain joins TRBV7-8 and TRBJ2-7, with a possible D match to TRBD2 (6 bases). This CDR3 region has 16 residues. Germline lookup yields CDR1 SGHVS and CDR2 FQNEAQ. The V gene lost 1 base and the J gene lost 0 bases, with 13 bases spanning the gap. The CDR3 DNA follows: TGTGCCAGCAGCTTAGGGCAGGGAGGTTACTCCTACGAGCAGTACTTC. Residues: CASSLGQGGYSYEQYF.

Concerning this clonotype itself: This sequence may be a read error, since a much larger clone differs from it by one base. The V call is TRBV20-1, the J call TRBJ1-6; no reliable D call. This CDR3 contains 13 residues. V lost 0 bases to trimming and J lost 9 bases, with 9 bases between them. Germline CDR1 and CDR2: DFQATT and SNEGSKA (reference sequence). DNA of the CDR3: TGCAGTGCTAGAGATGGCAGTTCTTCACCCCTCCACTTT. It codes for CSARDGSSSPLHF.

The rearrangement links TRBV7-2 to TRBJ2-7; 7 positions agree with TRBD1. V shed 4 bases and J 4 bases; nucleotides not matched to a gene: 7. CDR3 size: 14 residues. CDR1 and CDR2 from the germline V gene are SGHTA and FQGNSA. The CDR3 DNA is TGTGCCAGCAGCTCACTAGACAGGGCGTACGAGCAGTACTTC. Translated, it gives CASSSLDRAYEQYF.

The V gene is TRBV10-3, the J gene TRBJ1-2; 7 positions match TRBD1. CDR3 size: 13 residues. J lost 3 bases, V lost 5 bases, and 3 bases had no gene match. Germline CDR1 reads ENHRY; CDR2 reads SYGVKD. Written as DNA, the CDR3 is TGTGCCATCAGTCCCACAGGGGACTATGGCTACACCTTC. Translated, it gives CAISPTGDYGYTF.

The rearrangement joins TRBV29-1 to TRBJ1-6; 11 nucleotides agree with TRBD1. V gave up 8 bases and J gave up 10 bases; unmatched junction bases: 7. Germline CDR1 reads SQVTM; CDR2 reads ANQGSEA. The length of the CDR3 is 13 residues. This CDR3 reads CSSGQGVLSPLHF. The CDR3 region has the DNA TGCAGCTCGGGACAGGGGGTGTTGTCACCCCTCCACTTT.

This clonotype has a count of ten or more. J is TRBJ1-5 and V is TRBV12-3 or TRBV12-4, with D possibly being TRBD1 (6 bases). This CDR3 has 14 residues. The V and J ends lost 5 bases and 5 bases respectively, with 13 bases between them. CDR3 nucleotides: TGTGCCAGCAGTGCCAGCTACAGGGATCAGCCCCAGCATTTT. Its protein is CASSASYRDQPQHF.

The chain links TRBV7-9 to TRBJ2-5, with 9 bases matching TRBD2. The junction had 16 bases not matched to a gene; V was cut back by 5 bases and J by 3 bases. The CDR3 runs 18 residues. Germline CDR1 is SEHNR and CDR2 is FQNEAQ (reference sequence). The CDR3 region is CASSQDRKSGRLKETQYF. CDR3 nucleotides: TGTGCCAGCAGCCAAGATCGGAAAAGCGGGAGGCTGAAAGAGACCCAGTACTTC.

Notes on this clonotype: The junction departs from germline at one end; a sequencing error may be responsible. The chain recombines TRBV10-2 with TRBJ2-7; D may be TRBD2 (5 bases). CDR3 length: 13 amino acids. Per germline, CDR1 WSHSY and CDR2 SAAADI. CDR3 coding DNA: TGTGCCAGCAGTTACGGGGAAACCTACGAGCAGTACTTC. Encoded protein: CASSYGETYEQYF.

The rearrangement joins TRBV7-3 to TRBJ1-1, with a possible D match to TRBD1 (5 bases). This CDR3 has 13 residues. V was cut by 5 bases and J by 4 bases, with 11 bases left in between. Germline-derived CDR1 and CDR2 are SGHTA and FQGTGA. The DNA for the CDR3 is TGTGCCAGCAGCGAACCAGGGTTCACTGAAGCTTTCTTT. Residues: CASSEPGFTEAFF.

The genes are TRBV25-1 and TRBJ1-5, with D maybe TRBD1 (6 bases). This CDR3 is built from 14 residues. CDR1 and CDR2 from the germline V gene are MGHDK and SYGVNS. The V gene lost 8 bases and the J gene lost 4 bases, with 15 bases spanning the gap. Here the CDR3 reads CASRGGQPNQPQHF. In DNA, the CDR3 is TGTGCCAGCCGAGGCGGACAGCCAAATCAGCCCCAGCATTTT.

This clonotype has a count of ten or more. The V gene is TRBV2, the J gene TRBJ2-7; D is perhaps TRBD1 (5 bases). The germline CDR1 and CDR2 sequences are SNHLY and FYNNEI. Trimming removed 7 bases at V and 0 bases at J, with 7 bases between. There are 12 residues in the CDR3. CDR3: CASKDNSYEQYF. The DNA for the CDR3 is TGTGCCAGCAAGGACAACTCCTACGAGCAGTACTTC. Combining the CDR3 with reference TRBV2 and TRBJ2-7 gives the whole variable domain EPEVTQTPSHQVTQMGQEVILRCVPISNHLYFYWYRQILGQKVEFLVSFYNNEISEKSEIFDDQFSVERPDGSNFTLKIRSTKLEDSAMYFCASKDNSYEQYFGPGTRLTVT.

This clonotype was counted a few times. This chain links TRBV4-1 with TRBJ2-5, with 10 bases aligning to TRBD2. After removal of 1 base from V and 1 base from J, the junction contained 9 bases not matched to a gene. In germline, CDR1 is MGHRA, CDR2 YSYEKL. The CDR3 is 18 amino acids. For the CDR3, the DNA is TGCGCCAGCAGCCAAGGAAGGGTTAGCGGGAGGCCCCAAGAGACCCAGTACTTC. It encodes CASSQGRVSGRPQETQYF.

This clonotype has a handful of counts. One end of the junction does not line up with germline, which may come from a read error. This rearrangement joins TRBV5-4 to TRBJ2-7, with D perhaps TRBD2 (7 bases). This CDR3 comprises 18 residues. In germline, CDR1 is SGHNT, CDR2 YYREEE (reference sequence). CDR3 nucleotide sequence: TGCGCCAGCAGCCAAGACCCCGGGGGGCTAGCAGGAAGATACGAGCAGTACTTC. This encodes CASSQDPGGLAGRYEQYF.

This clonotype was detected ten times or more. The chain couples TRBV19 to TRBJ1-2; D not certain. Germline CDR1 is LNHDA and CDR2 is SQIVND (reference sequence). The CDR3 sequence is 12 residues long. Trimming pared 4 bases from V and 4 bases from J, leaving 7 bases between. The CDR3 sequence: CASSTRAYGYTF. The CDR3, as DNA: TGTGCCAGTAGTACGAGGGCCTATGGCTACACCTTC.

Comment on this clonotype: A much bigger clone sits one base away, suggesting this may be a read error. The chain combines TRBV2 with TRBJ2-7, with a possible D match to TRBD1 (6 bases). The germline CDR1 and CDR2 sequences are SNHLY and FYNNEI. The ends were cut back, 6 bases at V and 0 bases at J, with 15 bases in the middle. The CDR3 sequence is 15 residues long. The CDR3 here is CASSYDRRSSYEQYF. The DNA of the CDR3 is TGTGCCAGCAGCTACGACAGGAGGTCCTCCTACGAGCAGTACTTC.

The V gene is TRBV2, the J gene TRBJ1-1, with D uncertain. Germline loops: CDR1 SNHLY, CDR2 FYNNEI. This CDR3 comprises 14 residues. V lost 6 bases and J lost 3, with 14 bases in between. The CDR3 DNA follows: TGTGCCAGCAGCGCGGAGGGAGGTTACACTGAAGCTTTCTTT. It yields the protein CASSAEGGYTEAFF. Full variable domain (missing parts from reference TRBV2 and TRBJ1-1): EPEVTQTPSHQVTQMGQEVILRCVPISNHLYFYWYRQILGQKVEFLVSFYNNEISEKSEIFDDQFSVERPDGSNFTLKIRSTKLEDSAMYFCASSAEGGYTEAFFGQGTRLTVV.

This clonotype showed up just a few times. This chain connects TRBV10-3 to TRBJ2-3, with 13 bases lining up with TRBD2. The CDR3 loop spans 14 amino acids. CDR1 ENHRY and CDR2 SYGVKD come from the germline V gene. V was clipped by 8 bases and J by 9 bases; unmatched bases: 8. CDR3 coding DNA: TGTGCCATCGCATCCGGGACTAGCGGGGTCACGCAGTATTTT. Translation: CAIASGTSGVTQYF.

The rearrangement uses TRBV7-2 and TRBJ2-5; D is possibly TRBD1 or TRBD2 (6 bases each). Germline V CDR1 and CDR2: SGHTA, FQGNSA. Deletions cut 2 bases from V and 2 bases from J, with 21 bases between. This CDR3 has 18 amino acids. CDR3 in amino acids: CASSLNSGGPRGQETQYF. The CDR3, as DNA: TGTGCCAGCAGCTTAAACTCTGGGGGGCCACGAGGACAAGAGACCCAGTACTTC.

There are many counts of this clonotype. CDR3 amino acids: CASSLGLAGSETQYF. The CDR3 nucleotides read TGTGCCAGCAGCTTAGGTCTAGCGGGTAGTGAGACCCAGTACTTC. The chain has TRBV7-2 and TRBJ2-5, with 8 nucleotides matching TRBD2. Germline-derived CDR1 and CDR2 are SGHTA and FQGNSA. The CDR3 loop spans 15 amino acids. J was trimmed by 5 bases and V by 1 base; bases with no gene match: 6.

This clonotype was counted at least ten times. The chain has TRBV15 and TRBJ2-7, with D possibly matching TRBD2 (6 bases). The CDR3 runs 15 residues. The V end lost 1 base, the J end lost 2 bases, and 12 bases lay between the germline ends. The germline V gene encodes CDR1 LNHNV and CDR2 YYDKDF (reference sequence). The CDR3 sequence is CATSRGDGEAYEQYF. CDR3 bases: TGTGCCACCAGCAGAGGGGACGGGGAGGCCTACGAGCAGTACTTC.

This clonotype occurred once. CDR3: CSVEAQMNTEAFF. CDR3 nucleotide sequence: TGCAGCGTTGAAGCGCAGATGAACACTGAAGCTTTCTTT. The chain carries TRBV29-1 and TRBJ1-1; no clear D. Trimming cost V 1 base and J 0 bases, with 6 bases left between them. CDR1 SQVTM and CDR2 ANQGSEA come from the germline V gene. This CDR3 comprises 13 residues.

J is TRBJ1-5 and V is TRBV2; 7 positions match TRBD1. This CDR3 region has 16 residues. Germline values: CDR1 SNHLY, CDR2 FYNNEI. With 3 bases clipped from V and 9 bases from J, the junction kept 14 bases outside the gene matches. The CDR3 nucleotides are TGTGCCAGCAGTGAGGTAGGACAGGTTGCTCCTCGGCCCCAGCATTTT. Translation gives CASSEVGQVAPRPQHF.

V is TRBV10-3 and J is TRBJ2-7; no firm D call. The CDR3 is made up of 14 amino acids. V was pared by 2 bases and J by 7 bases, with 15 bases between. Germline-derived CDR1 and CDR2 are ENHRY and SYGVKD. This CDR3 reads CAISERSLNGEQYF. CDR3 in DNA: TGTGCCATCAGTGAGCGCAGCTTAAATGGGGAGCAGTACTTC.

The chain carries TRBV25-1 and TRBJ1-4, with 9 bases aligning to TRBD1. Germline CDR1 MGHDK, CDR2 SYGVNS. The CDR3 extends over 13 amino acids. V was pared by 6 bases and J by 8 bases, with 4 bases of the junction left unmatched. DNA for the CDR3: TGTGCCAGCAGACGGACAGGGGTGGAAAAACTGTTTTTT. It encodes CASRRTGVEKLFF.

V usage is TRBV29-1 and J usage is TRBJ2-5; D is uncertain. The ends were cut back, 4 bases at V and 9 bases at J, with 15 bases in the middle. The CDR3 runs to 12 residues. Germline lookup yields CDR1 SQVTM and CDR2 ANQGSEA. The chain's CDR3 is CSVGDSNQPQYF. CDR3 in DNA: TGCAGCGTTGGGGATAGCAATCAGCCCCAGTACTTC.

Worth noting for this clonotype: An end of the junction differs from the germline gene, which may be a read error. The CDR3 sequence: CASSQESFGAMNTGAFF. The CDR3, as DNA: TGTGCCAGCAGCCAAGAGTCGTTTGGGGCCATGAACACTGGAGCTTTCTTT. The chain joins TRBV14 to TRBJ1-1, with a possible D match to TRBD1 (5 bases). The germline V gene encodes CDR1 SGHDN and CDR2 FVKESK. This CDR3 contains 17 residues.